What follows is one TCR beta chain and its context. The antigen is undetermined. Trimming cost V 3 bases and J 11 bases, with 13 bases left between them. The CDR3 has 12 amino acids. Looked up from germline, CDR1 is MNHNS and CDR2 is SASEGT. The donors were healthy bone marrow donors. These data come from a study of cytomegalovirus exposure and HLA in healthy donors. It was with 60 Vbeta and 13 Jbeta primers that the PCR ran. Some clones are missing from TCRdb's copy, which holds only in-frame ones; the method was immunoSEQ multiplex PCR. The profile covers 120,000 to 150,000 clones, with around 75% appearing a single time and less than 3.5% taken by the ten largest. The study, taken as a whole, reports: In a later analysis, a missense DCLRE1C variant was linked to TCR beta V- and J-gene trimming. The authors listed roughly 150 TCR beta chains as cytomegalovirus-associated. The classifier reportedly diagnosed cytomegalovirus status with high specificity and sensitivity.

The genes are TRBV6-1 and TRBJ1-1; D may be TRBD1 (5 bases). The sequenced material came from PBMCs. The receptor was isolated from a woman aged 25 to 45 in good health and CMV-seronegative. This chain's CDR3 is CASSDRWRGAFF. The CDR3 region has the DNA TGTGCCAGCAGTGACCGGTGGCGGGGCGCTTTCTTT.